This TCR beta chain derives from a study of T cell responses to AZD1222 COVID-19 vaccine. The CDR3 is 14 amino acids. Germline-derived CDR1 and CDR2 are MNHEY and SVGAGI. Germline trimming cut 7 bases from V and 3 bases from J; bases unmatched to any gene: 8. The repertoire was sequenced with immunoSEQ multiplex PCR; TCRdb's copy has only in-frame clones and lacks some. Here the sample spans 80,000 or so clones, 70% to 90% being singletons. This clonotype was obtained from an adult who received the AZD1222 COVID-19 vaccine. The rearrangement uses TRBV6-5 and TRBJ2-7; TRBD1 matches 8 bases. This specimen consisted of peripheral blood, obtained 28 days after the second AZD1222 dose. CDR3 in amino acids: CASTQQGVLYEQYF. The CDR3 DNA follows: TGTGCCAGCACACAACAGGGGGTACTCTACGAGCAGTACTTC.